The T cell receptor (beta chain) under discussion was sequenced for a study of cytomegalovirus exposure and HLA in healthy donors. With regard to this clone: Its antigen is undetermined.

Everyone who donated was a healthy bone marrow donor. The CDR3 is 16 amino acids. J gave up 5 bases and V 5 bases, and 8 bases lay outside the gene matches. CDR1 and CDR2 (germline): SEHNR, FQNEAQ (reference sequence). The study ran its PCR with 60 Vbeta and 13 Jbeta primers. The method was immunoSEQ multiplex PCR; TCRdb's version includes in-frame clones alone and lacks a portion of them. The sample includes some 150,000 clones, approximately 72% of them seen just once. The study, taken as a whole, reports: The authors later found HLA-associated TCR beta chains more clonally expanded than equally common others. The study assumed roughly uniform donor sequencing depth for presence/absence analyses. It is likely that the observed cluster of highly shared sequence variants was a sequencing artifact.

This TCR derives from a man between 40 and 49 years old in good health and CMV-seronegative. Sequenced sample: PBMCs. The chain recombines TRBV7-9 with TRBJ1-6; 8 positions match TRBD1. Here the CDR3 DNA reads TGTGCCAGCAGCCCACCACGGACAGGGAATAATTCACCCCTCCACTTT. Amino acid sequence: CASSPPRTGNNSPLHF.